This TCR beta chain was recovered during a study of human T cells and chemical hapten exposure. Study at large: A mostly female patient group had alopecia areata, totalis or universalis.

This clonotype was observed a few times. What it binds is not known. Time point meaning: patch test 2, 6 weeks after DPC sensitization. Regarding treatment: therapeutic diphenylcyclopropenone sensitization with weekly scalp DPC. Each CDR3 protein gets one entry after TCRdb re-called the RACE reads with MiXCR. The table has roughly 140,000 distinct CDR3 sequences, approximately 12% seen once. Study results and limitations: No shift was seen in TCRs above 1 in 1000 frequency with DPC sensitization.

The sample here was whole blood, taken in connection with sensitization to the hapten diphenylcyclopropenone (DPC). This TCR came from a woman in her fifties or sixties with alopecia areata. Some clones in this sample may be carry-over from other donors' samples.

The CDR3 sequence is CASSGLARDTQYF. For the CDR3, the DNA is TGCGCCAGCAGTGGACTAGCAAGAGATACGCAGTATTTT. The chain has TRBV10-1 and TRBJ2-3; TRBD2 matches 7 bases. V lost 4 bases and J lost 5; bases outside the gene matches: 3. The CDR3 loop spans 13 amino acids. Germline V gene sequence: CDR1 WNHNN, CDR2 SYGVQD (reference sequence).